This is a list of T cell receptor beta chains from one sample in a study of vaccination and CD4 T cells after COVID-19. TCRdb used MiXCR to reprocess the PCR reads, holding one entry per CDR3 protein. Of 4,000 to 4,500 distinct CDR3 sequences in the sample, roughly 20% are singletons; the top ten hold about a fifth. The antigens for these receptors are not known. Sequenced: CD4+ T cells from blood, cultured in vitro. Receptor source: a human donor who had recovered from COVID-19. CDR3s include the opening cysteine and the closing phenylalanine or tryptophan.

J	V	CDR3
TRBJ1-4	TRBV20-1	CSARDGPGEKLFF
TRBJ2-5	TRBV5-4	CASSLPGGLGETQYF
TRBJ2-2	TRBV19	CASSRQPGAAGELFF
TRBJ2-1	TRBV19	CASRAASGGHYNEQFF
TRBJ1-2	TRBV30	CAADGRNGYTF
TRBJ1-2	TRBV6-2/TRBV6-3	CASRLTGGYGYTF
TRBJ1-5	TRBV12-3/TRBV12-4	CASTWGGGQPQHF
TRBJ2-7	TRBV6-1	CASSENAPWSHYNYEQYF
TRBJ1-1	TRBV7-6	CASSLEGDNTEAFF
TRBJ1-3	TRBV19	CASTPFIGNTIYF
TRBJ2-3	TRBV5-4	CASSLMGEDDTQYF
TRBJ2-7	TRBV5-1	CASSPEGAARSYEQYF
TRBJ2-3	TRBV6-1	CASSSGYTDTQYF
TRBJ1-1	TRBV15	CATSRKRGSGTEAFF
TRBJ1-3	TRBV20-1	CSARDPGLTQRGNTIYF
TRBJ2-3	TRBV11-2	CASSSGLAGTDTQYF
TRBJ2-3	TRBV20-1	CSVGTGRHTDTQYF
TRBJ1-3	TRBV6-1	CATFPGHSGNTIYF
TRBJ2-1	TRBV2	CARDKTSGVYNEQFF
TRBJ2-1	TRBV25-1	CASSPGPNEQFF
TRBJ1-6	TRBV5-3	CASSQDLTGNSPLHF
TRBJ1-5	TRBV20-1	CSAETGVDQPQHF
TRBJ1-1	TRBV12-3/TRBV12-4	CASSSGPKNTEAFF
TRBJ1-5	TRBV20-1	CSATPGNQPQHF
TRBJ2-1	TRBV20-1	CSAERGNEQFF
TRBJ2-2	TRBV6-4	CASSVEAGGHTGELFF
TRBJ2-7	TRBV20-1	CSAQELGTASYEQYF
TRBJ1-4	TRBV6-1	CASMGDREKLFF
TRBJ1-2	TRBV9	CASSVEEGLGYGYTF
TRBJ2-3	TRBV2	CASTSDGVVQGTQYF
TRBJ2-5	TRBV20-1	CSASQQRAGQETQYF
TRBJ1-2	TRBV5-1	CASSIGGAAQGVGYTF
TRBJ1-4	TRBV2	CASGVTGGHGKLFF
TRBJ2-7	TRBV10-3	CAISVRGQGSSYEQYF
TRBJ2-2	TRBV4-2	CASSQGPTSGGAGELFF
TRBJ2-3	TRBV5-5	CASSLVADTQYF
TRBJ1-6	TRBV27	CASRYRDRVLPLHF
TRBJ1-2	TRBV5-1	CASSRHVETGGRSYGYTF
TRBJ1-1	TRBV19	CASRLTGRAEAFF